Shown below are 8 T cell receptor beta chains from a single sample sequenced in a study of chemoradiotherapy in HPV16-positive cancers. Using immunoSEQ multiplex PCR, the repertoire was profiled, and TCRdb retains in-frame clones only, with some absent. The sample yields around 9,200 clones, roughly 75% seen once. The starting material was tumor tissue, obtained from a patient who underwent chemoradiotherapy. These receptor sequences come from a human donor with HPV-associated anogenital cancer.

The CDR3 DNA sequence: TGTGCCAGCAGCTTAGGACTAGGGGGGAGCTCTGGGGCCAACGTCCTGACTTTC. It codes for CASSLGLGGSSGANVLTF. This chain links TRBV11-2 with TRBJ2-6; D might be TRBD1 or TRBD2, each matching 6 bases. Germline V lookup: CDR1 SGHAT, CDR2 FQNNGV. This CDR3 is built from 18 residues. V was pared by 1 base and J by 0 bases, with 13 bases between.

This chain joins TRBV30 and TRBJ1-2, with 7 nucleotides matching TRBD1. V lost 4 bases to trimming and J lost 2 bases; unmatched junction nucleotides: 4. Germline CDR1 is GTSNPN and CDR2 is SVGIG (reference sequence). This CDR3 region has 13 residues. This CDR3 is CAWKVQGNYGYTF. CDR3 DNA: TGTGCCTGGAAGGTACAGGGGAACTATGGCTACACCTTC.

The gene calls are TRBV5-1 and TRBJ1-2, with 7 bases lining up with TRBD1. This CDR3 region has 15 residues. Per germline, CDR1 SGHRS and CDR2 YFSETQ. V shed 3 bases, J shed 5 bases, and the junction held 10 bases outside the gene matches. Here the CDR3 DNA reads TGCGCCAGCAGCTCCGAGCCCGGGACAGCTTATGGCTACACCTTC. Its translation: CASSSEPGTAYGYTF.

The chain couples TRBV29-1 to TRBJ1-1, with D unclear. This CDR3 has 12 residues. Germline V lookup: CDR1 SQVTM, CDR2 ANQGSEA. The V end was cut by 2 bases, the J end by 6 bases, with 10 bases between. CDR3 in amino acids: CSVERRGSEAFF. The CDR3 DNA follows: TGCAGCGTTGAACGTCGGGGATCTGAAGCTTTCTTT. Combining the CDR3 with reference TRBV29-1 and TRBJ1-1 gives the whole variable domain SAVISQKPSRDICQRGTSLTIQCQVDSQVTMMFWYRQQPGQSLTLIATANQGSEATYESGFVIDKFPISRPNLTFSTLTVSNMSPEDSSIYLCSVERRGSEAFFGQGTRLTVV.

This sequence joins TRBV5-4 and TRBJ1-3; D not resolved. Germline V gene lookup returns CDR1 SGHNT and CDR2 YYREEE (reference sequence). This CDR3 is built from 14 residues. Trimming removed 0 bases at V and 0 bases at J, with 4 bases between. The CDR3 nucleotides read TGTGCCAGCAGCTTGGAGGGCTCTGGAAACACCATATATTTT. This codes for CASSLEGSGNTIYF.

The chain links TRBV14 to TRBJ2-5; 7 nucleotides align to TRBD1. Germline V gives CDR1 SGHDN, CDR2 FVKESK. The V gene end was trimmed by 4 bases and the J gene end by 5 bases; junction bases not matched to a gene: 10. The CDR3 has 15 amino acids. The CDR3 region has the DNA TGTGCCAGCAGCCGTAGACAGGGAATAGGGGAGACCCAGTACTTC. Protein: CASSRRQGIGETQYF.

The CDR3 region is CASSSGQGWGTDTQYF. In DNA form, the CDR3 reads TGTGCCAGCAGCTCGGGCCAGGGGTGGGGGACAGATACGCAGTATTTT. The rearrangement joins TRBV13 to TRBJ2-3; tentatively, D is TRBD1 (6 bases). The CDR3 contains 16 residues. V was clipped by 4 bases and J by 3 bases, with 17 bases between them. Germline CDR1 reads PRHDT; CDR2 reads FYEKMQ (reference sequence).

The rearrangement uses TRBV7-2 and TRBJ1-5; 10 nucleotides agree with TRBD1. In germline, CDR1 is SGHTA, CDR2 FQGNSA. Trimming at V came to 6 bases and at J to 7 bases, leaving 12 bases not matched to a gene. This CDR3 is built from 16 residues. CDR3 DNA: TGTGCCAGCAGGTCGAGGGGGACAGGGGAAGGACAGCCCCAGCATTTT. Its translation: CASRSRGTGEGQPQHF.